The 32 T cell receptor beta chains presented below share a single source sample, sequenced in a study of Graves' ophthalmopathy and Graves' hyperthyroidism. Amplified TCR beta CDR3 regions were obtained using RNA transcripts as template. HTBI primers were employed in first-round RT-PCR, then a second-round multiplex PCR followed. TCRdb reanalysed the multiplex PCR reads using MiXCR and keeps one entry per CDR3 protein. Counted here are about 740,000 distinct CDR3 sequences, roughly 40% occurring once; the ten biggest clones make up approximately 43%. Sequencing used peripheral blood. These receptors were taken from an adult man with Graves' ophthalmopathy.

This clonotype came up many times. V gene TRBV25-1 combines with J gene TRBJ1-6; D is unclear. This CDR3 is 14 amino acids long. CDR1 and CDR2 from the germline V gene are MGHDK and SYGVNS. V lost 7 bases and J 10 bases, leaving 17 bases between the germline ends. The CDR3 nucleotides are TGTGCCAGCATACAAGGAGGGAGTCTCTCACCCCTCCACTTT. As protein: CASIQGGSLSPLHF.

This clonotype was detected many times. The gene calls are TRBV20-1 and TRBJ1-5; TRBD1 might be the D (5 bases). The germline V gene encodes CDR1 DFQATT and CDR2 SNEGSKA (reference sequence). Trimming pared 3 bases from V and 5 bases from J, leaving 17 bases between. The CDR3 sequence is 15 residues long. CDR3 nucleotides: TGCAGTGCTAGCGAGGGACGGAAGACTCATCAGCCCCAGCATTTT. It translates to CSASEGRKTHQPQHF.

This clonotype was found many times. The rearrangement uses TRBV5-1 and TRBJ1-2; D perhaps matches TRBD1 (6 bases). The CDR3 sequence is 15 residues long. V was clipped by 4 bases and J by 8 bases, with 21 bases between them. In germline, CDR1 is SGHRS, CDR2 YFSETQ. CDR3: CASSLDRTAILGYTF. The CDR3, as DNA: TGCGCCAGCAGCCTAGATCGGACAGCAATTTTAGGCTACACCTTC. The variable domain in full, completed from reference TRBV5-1 and TRBJ1-2, reads KAGVTQTPRYLIKTRGQQVTLSCSPISGHRSVSWYQQTPGQGLQFLFEYFSETQRNKGNFPGRFSGRQFSNSRSEMNVSTLELGDSALYLCASSLDRTAILGYTFGSGTRLTVV.

This clonotype was found a few times. The chain combines TRBV20-1 with TRBJ2-7; 8 bases match TRBD1. V was clipped by 4 bases and J by 5 bases; unmatched bases: 10. The germline V gene encodes CDR1 DFQATT and CDR2 SNEGSKA (reference sequence). This CDR3 contains 14 residues. CDR3 protein: CSAKGQEIGHEQYF. The CDR3 DNA follows: TGCAGTGCTAAGGGACAGGAGATAGGCCACGAGCAGTACTTC.

The V call is TRBV20-1, the J call TRBJ2-7; 13 nucleotides line up with TRBD2. The J call could be wrong; TRBJ2-1 is a better fit for the DNA end. The CDR3 loop spans 16 amino acids. Germline V gives CDR1 DFQATT, CDR2 SNEGSKA (reference sequence). CDR3 nucleotide sequence: TGCAGTGCTAGTCGACTAGCGGGAGGTTTTTACAATGAGCAGTTCTTC. Translated, it gives CSASRLAGGFYNEQFF.

Turning to this clonotype: At one boundary the junction diverges from the germline segment, which might be a read error. The genes are TRBV20-1 and TRBJ1-2; tentative D call: TRBD1 (5 bases). Germline values: CDR1 DFQATT, CDR2 SNEGSKA (reference sequence). CDR3 length equals 12 residues. The CDR3 DNA reads as TGCAGTGCTAGAGATAGAGAGGGGTCATGGGCCTTC. This codes for CSARDREGSWAF.

V and J are TRBV28 and TRBJ2-6; D is unresolved. The ends were cut back, 3 bases at V and 4 bases at J, with 10 bases in the middle. Germline V CDR1 and CDR2: MDHEN, SYDVKM. The CDR3 sequence is 15 residues long. This CDR3 is CASSFHQQGANVLTF. Here the CDR3 DNA reads TGTGCCAGCAGTTTCCATCAGCAAGGGGCCAACGTCCTGACTTTC.

Points on this clonotype: A much bigger clone sits one base away, suggesting this may be a read error. V is TRBV7-9 and J is TRBJ1-1; weak D call: TRBD1 (5 bases). Germline V gene sequence: CDR1 SEHNR, CDR2 FQNEAQ (reference sequence). CDR3 size: 15 residues. The CDR3 sequence: CACSFFDSQNTEAFF. The CDR3, as DNA: TGTGCCTGCAGCTTCTTCGACAGCCAGAACACTGAAGCTTTCTTT.

This clonotype was observed a handful of times. This chain joins TRBV12-3 or TRBV12-4 and TRBJ2-5; unclear D gene. V was pared by 8 bases and J by 0 bases, with 10 bases between. This CDR3 spans 13 amino acids. CDR3 residues: CASGDTYQETQYF. The CDR3 nucleotides are TGTGCCAGCGGGGATACGTACCAAGAGACCCAGTACTTC.

Notes on this clonotype: Germline and junction disagree at one end, which may indicate a read error. V gene TRBV24-1 combines with J gene TRBJ1-5; D call uncertain. Germline V gene sequence: CDR1 KGHDR, CDR2 SFDVKD. This CDR3 contains 15 residues. The CDR3 loop reads CASSYSPSGALAQHF. CDR3 in DNA: TGTGCCAGCAGTTACTCCCCATCGGGCGCGTTGGCCCAGCATTTT.

This clonotype was seen only a few times. The V and J genes are TRBV2 and TRBJ2-5; 12 bases line up with TRBD2. CDR3 length: 14 amino acids. V gave up 8 bases and J gave up 7 bases; unmatched junction bases: 8. Germline V gives CDR1 SNHLY, CDR2 FYNNEI. The CDR3 is CASSPPLAGGTQYF. As DNA, the CDR3 is TGTGCCAGCTCACCTCCACTAGCGGGAGGGACCCAGTACTTC.

This clonotype was seen repeatedly, ten times or more. This chain uses TRBV9 with TRBJ1-2; 8 bases are a match to TRBD1. The germline V gene has CDR1 SGDLS and CDR2 YYNGEE. The length of the CDR3 is 13 residues. Unmatched junction bases numbered 4, after V lost 4 bases and J lost 5 bases. CDR3 DNA: TGTGCCAGCAGCACAAGACAGGGGTATGGCTACACCTTC. As protein: CASSTRQGYGYTF.

As concerns this clonotype: One end of the junction is discordant with germline, which a read error may explain. This chain uses TRBV2 with TRBJ2-7; 10 nucleotides match TRBD2. CDR3 length: 16 residues. Germline assignment: CDR1 SNHLY and CDR2 FYNNEI. The CDR3 sequence is CASSLAGTSVSHEQYF. CDR3 DNA: TGTGCCAGCAGCTTAGCCGGGACTAGCGTCTCCCACGAGCAGTACTTC.

This clonotype has a handful of counts. This chain uses TRBV20-1 with TRBJ2-7; D is unclear. Germline V gives CDR1 DFQATT, CDR2 SNEGSKA (reference sequence). The CDR3 spans 13 residues. The V and J ends lost 0 bases and 2 bases respectively, with 8 bases between them. CDR3 sequence (DNA): TGCAGTGCTAGAGAGTCAGCTACCTACGAGCAGTACTTC. Protein: CSARESATYEQYF.

This clonotype has just a few counts. The V call is TRBV7-9, the J call TRBJ2-5, with D maybe TRBD2 (6 bases). Germline V CDR1 and CDR2: SEHNR, FQNEAQ (reference sequence). V lost 5 bases and J 5 bases, leaving 12 bases between the germline ends. The CDR3 consists of 13 residues. The CDR3 DNA reads as TGTGCCAGCAGCACGGGACTTGACGAGACCCAGTACTTC. It specifies CASSTGLDETQYF.

On this clonotype itself: A clone one base away is much larger, so this may be a read error. V usage is TRBV19 and J usage is TRBJ1-1; D perhaps matches TRBD1 (5 bases). V was pared by 6 bases and J by 3 bases, with 14 bases between. Germline lookup yields CDR1 LNHDA and CDR2 SQIVND (reference sequence). CDR3 size: 14 residues. CDR3 in DNA: TGTGCCAGTAGACTCGACAGTATGGACACTGAAGCTTTCTTT. Its protein is CASRLDSMDTEAFF.

This clonotype was seen at least ten times. This sequence joins TRBV7-9 and TRBJ1-4, with 9 nucleotides matching TRBD1. Unmatched junction bases numbered 5, after V lost 6 bases and J lost 0 bases. This CDR3 has 16 amino acids. Germline V CDR1 and CDR2: SEHNR, FQNEAQ (reference sequence). DNA of the CDR3: TGTGCCAGCAGTACCACAGGGGGCACAACTAATGAAAAACTGTTTTTT. Translated: CASSTTGGTTNEKLFF.

The J gene is TRBJ1-4, the V gene TRBV7-9; TRBD1 aligns across 11 bases. Germline CDR1 and CDR2: SEHNR and FQNEAQ (reference sequence). V dropped 5 bases and J dropped 0; count of bases not matched to a gene: 2. The CDR3 is 16 amino acids. The CDR3 DNA sequence: TGTGCCAGCAGCACGGGACAGGGGGCAACTAATGAAAAACTGTTTTTT. As protein: CASSTGQGATNEKLFF.

The J gene is TRBJ2-7, the V gene TRBV20-1, with TRBD2 identical over 10 bases. From germline, CDR1 is DFQATT and CDR2 SNEGSKA (reference sequence). V gave up 6 bases and J gave up 1 base; unmatched junction bases: 6. This CDR3 has 14 amino acids. CDR3 loop: CSASGTSASYEQYF. In nucleotides, the CDR3 is TGCAGTGCGTCCGGGACTAGCGCTTCCTACGAGCAGTACTTC.

Many counts were recorded for this clonotype. The V gene is TRBV7-2, the J gene TRBJ2-7; D not resolved. The V and J ends lost 1 base and 6 bases respectively, with 13 bases between them. From germline, CDR1 is SGHTA and CDR2 FQGNSA. The CDR3 runs to 14 residues. The chain's CDR3 is CASSLGRQSFEQYF. CDR3 nucleotides: TGTGCCAGCAGCTTAGGAAGGCAGTCGTTCGAGCAGTACTTC. The complete variable domain, with remaining parts taken from reference TRBV7-2 and TRBJ2-7, reads GAGVSQSPSNKVTEKGKDVELRCDPISGHTALYWYRQSLGQGLEFLIYFQGNSAPDKSGLPSDRFSAERTGGSVSTLTIQRTQQEDSAVYLCASSLGRQSFEQYFGPGTRLTVT.

The genes are TRBV7-2 and TRBJ2-6; D call uncertain. Trimming took off 1 base at V and 5 bases at J, with 3 bases between the two ends. Germline CDR1 reads SGHTA; CDR2 reads FQGNSA. The CDR3 spans 13 residues. The CDR3 DNA reads TGTGCCAGCAGCTTAGAGAGGGCCAACGTCCTGACTTTC. It is translated as CASSLERANVLTF.

The chain combines TRBV20-1 with TRBJ2-5; D possibly corresponds to TRBD2 (6 bases). The germline gives CDR1 DFQATT, CDR2 SNEGSKA (reference sequence). Trimming left V 5 bases short and J 5 bases short, with 18 bases between. The CDR3 consists of 14 residues. The CDR3 DNA sequence: TGCAGTGCTGGCCGGGGGAGGCTGGGGGAGACCCAGTACTTC. It yields the protein CSAGRGRLGETQYF.

For this clonotype: One base away lies a much larger clone, so this may be a sequencing read error. DNA of the CDR3: TGCGGTGCTAGAGGGCCCGGACTAGCTGGCGAGCAGTACTTC. It encodes CGARGPGLAGEQYF. This chain joins TRBV20-1 and TRBJ2-7, with 8 bases fitting TRBD2. CDR3 size: 14 residues. From germline, CDR1 is DFQATT and CDR2 SNEGSKA (reference sequence).

This clonotype was seen only a few times. The J gene is TRBJ1-2, the V gene TRBV6-1; D is unclear. The germline V gene encodes CDR1 MNHNS and CDR2 SASEGT. This CDR3 is 15 amino acids long. V was shortened by 5 bases and J by 2 bases, with 15 bases between the two germline ends. DNA for the CDR3: TGTGCCAGCAGTTTTCATCCAGAACTCAACTATGGCTACACCTTC. Its translation: CASSFHPELNYGYTF.

The chain recombines TRBV7-9 with TRBJ2-7; TRBD1 aligns across 10 bases. Trimming removed 5 bases from V and 2 bases from J; junction bases left unmatched: 6. Germline CDR1 SEHNR, CDR2 FQNEAQ (reference sequence). This CDR3 has 15 residues. The CDR3 protein is CASSRGTGDAYEQYF. CDR3 sequence (DNA): TGTGCCAGCAGCCGCGGGACAGGGGACGCCTACGAGCAGTACTTC.

This clonotype has only a few counts. The V gene is TRBV4-2, the J gene TRBJ2-5; 7 positions match TRBD2. The CDR3 sequence is 14 residues long. The V gene's germline CDR1 is LGHNA and CDR2 YNFKEQ. The ends lost 3 bases at V and 7 bases at J; junction bases unmatched: 8. The CDR3 sequence: CASSQFRDYRTQYF. The CDR3 nucleotides are TGTGCCAGCAGCCAGTTCCGGGACTACAGGACCCAGTACTTC.

The chain recombines TRBV29-1 with TRBJ2-7; unclear D gene. With 4 bases removed from V and 0 bases from J, the gap between germline ends came to 7 bases. The germline V gene has CDR1 SQVTM and CDR2 ANQGSEA. The CDR3 has 12 residues. Written as DNA, the CDR3 is TGCAGCGTTGGGCCTAGCTCCTACGAGCAGTACTTC. Translating it yields CSVGPSSYEQYF.

This clonotype was seen many times. This chain uses TRBV10-3 with TRBJ1-3, with D tentatively TRBD1 (6 bases). V lost 11 bases and J lost 8, with 19 bases in between. This CDR3 contains 13 residues. Germline values: CDR1 ENHRY, CDR2 SYGVKD. CDR3 residues: CAYRNREQDTIYF. CDR3 in DNA: TGTGCCTACCGAAACAGGGAGCAAGACACCATATATTTT.

This clonotype was recorded a few times. The chain employs TRBV20-1 and TRBJ2-5, with D perhaps matching TRBD1 or TRBD2 (6 bases each). V was clipped by 5 bases and J by 2 bases, with 18 bases between them. In germline, CDR1 is DFQATT, CDR2 SNEGSKA (reference sequence). There are 15 residues in the CDR3. CDR3 sequence reads: CSAPSRGAPQETQYF. In DNA form, the CDR3 reads TGCAGTGCTCCCAGTAGGGGGGCACCTCAAGAGACCCAGTACTTC.

This clonotype appeared many times. The chain carries TRBV11-2 and TRBJ1-2, with D tentatively TRBD1 (6 bases). The CDR3 runs to 12 residues. Trimming shortened V by 5 bases and J by 13 bases, and 17 bases separated the two germline ends. Per the germline V gene, CDR1 is SGHAT and CDR2 is FQNNGV. CDR3 in DNA: TGTGCCAGCAGCCTTCGCGGCAGGGGAAGCACCTTC. Translating it yields CASSLRGRGSTF. Filled out from reference TRBV11-2 and TRBJ1-2, the complete variable domain reads EAGVAQSPRYKIIEKRQSVAFWCNPISGHATLYWYQQILGQGPKLLIQFQNNGVVDDSQLPKDRFSAERLKGVDSTLKIQPAKLEDSAVYLCASSLRGRGSTFGSGTRLTVV.

This clonotype occurred a few times. The gene calls are TRBV18 and TRBJ2-3, with 9 bases fitting TRBD1. J gave up 1 base and V 5 bases, and 4 bases lay outside the gene matches. Germline V gene lookup returns CDR1 KGHSH and CDR2 LQKENI. The CDR3 spans 15 residues. In nucleotides, the CDR3 is TGTGCCAGCTCATTGGACAGGGGAGGCACAGATACGCAGTATTTT. Its translation is CASSLDRGGTDTQYF. Supplemented by reference TRBV18 and TRBJ2-3, the full variable domain reads NAGVMQNPRHLVRRRGQEARLRCSPMKGHSHVYWYRQLPEEGLKFMVYLQKENIIDESGMPKERFSAEFPKEGPSILRIQQVVRGDSAAYFCASSLDRGGTDTQYFGPGTRLTVL.

This clonotype has a handful of counts. The V gene is TRBV7-9, the J gene TRBJ2-2; 14 bases are shared with TRBD2. Germline-derived CDR1 and CDR2 are SEHNR and FQNEAQ (reference sequence). The CDR3 spans 18 residues. V trimming: 4 bases; J trimming: 0 bases; junction bases outside the gene matches: 4. CDR3 in amino acids: CASSSGLAGESNTGELFF. CDR3 coding DNA: TGTGCCAGCAGCTCGGGACTAGCGGGGGAATCGAACACCGGGGAGCTGTTTTTT.